Listed below are T cell receptor beta chains from one sample, sequenced in a study of blood T cell repertoires in COVID-19. TCRdb keeps only in-frame clones here, not all; method: immunoSEQ multiplex PCR. This sample has about 240,000 clones; about nine tenths occur once, and the top ten carry just over 7%. The sample comprised peripheral blood. The receptors originated from a man aged 60 to 75 who had recovered from COVID-19. The CDR3 runs from the conserved cysteine through the conserved F or W. Each record gives: D gene, V gene, J gene, clone size, CDR3 DNA, CDR3 protein. A D gene is named only where the DNA matches it firmly. The size of a clone is reported for some rows only, either as once, few or many, or as a class for expanded clones.

NA	TRBV7-8	TRBJ2-7	NA	TGTGCCAGCAGCAAAGACGAAAGACAGTCCCGATCCTACGAGCAGTACTTC	CASSKDERQSRSYEQYF
NA	TRBV3-1/TRBV3-2	TRBJ1-6	NA	TGTGCCAGCAGCCACCACGGGACAAGACTCTATAATTCACCCCTCCACTTT	CASSHHGTRLYNSPLHF
TRBD2	TRBV27	TRBJ2-2	once	TGTGCCAGCAGTTTATTAGCGGGGGGGCCGAACGGGGAGCTGTTTTTT	CASSLLAGGPNGELFF
NA	TRBV5-5	TRBJ1-2	NA	TGTGCCAGCAGCTTTTTGGTCAGGGACTATGGCTACACCTTC	CASSFLVRDYGYTF
NA	TRBV19	TRBJ1-1	NA	TGTGCCAGTGTAAAAGGACAGTCGAACACTGAAGCTTTCTTT	CASVKGQSNTEAFF
TRBD2	TRBV27	TRBJ2-5	NA	TGTGCCAGCAGAATGGGACTAGCGGGGGGCCAAGAGACCCAGTACTTC	CASRMGLAGGQETQYF
TRBD1	TRBV6-5	TRBJ1-1	NA	TGTGCCAGCAGTTACCAACAACAGGGGGCCGGCACTGAAGCTTTCTTT	CASSYQQQGAGTEAFF
NA	TRBV10-3	TRBJ1-6	NA	TGTGCCATCAGGGGAGAGGGCAATTCACCCCTCCACTTT	CAIRGEGNSPLHF
TRBD1	TRBV5-1	TRBJ1-2	NA	TGCGCCAGCAGCTTGGCGGGGACAGCAGCCTATGGCTACACCTTC	CASSLAGTAAYGYTF
NA	TRBV6-5	TRBJ2-7	NA	TGTGCCAGCAGCCCAGGGGCGGCCGAGCAGTACTTC	CASSPGAAEQYF
NA	TRBV5-1	TRBJ1-1	NA	TGCGCCAGCAGCTTATTTCACATGAACACTGAAGCTTTCTTT	CASSLFHMNTEAFF
TRBD2	TRBV6-5	TRBJ2-3	NA	TGTGCCAGCAGTTTAGACGGGAGCGGCGGGGGGGATACGCAGTATTTT	CASSLDGSGGGDTQYF
TRBD2	TRBV5-6	TRBJ2-3	NA	TGTGCCAGCAGCTTGGCCGTTCTAGCGGGGACCACAGATACGCAGTATTTT	CASSLAVLAGTTDTQYF
NA	TRBV27	TRBJ1-6	NA	TGTGCCAGCAGTTTACGGCAGGGGACGAGCTCCTATAATTCACCCCTCCACTTT	CASSLRQGTSSYNSPLHF
TRBD1	TRBV19	TRBJ1-1	NA	TGTGCCAGTAGTACCGGACAGGTAGGTTGGGCTGAAGCTTTCTTT	CASSTGQVGWAEAFF